This note documents a single T cell receptor (beta chain) sequence. Its antigen is not identified. The sample originates from a study of blood T cells in healthy people across ages. The CDR3 runs 19 residues. V lost 4 bases and J lost 6, with 30 bases in between. Germline CDR1 reads KGHSH; CDR2 reads LQKENI. Primed by a sample-barcoded 5' primer and a J-beta primer mix, a second PCR proceeded for about 6 to 12 cycles. Every single cDNA molecule received a tag from a template-switch adaptor with 12 random nucleotides. One entry per CDR3 protein, called by TCRdb with MiXCR from the 5' RACE reads. The table records 600,000 to 800,000 distinct CDR3 sequences, roughly half of them present only once. Findings and caveats of the study: Estimated diversity across one million T cells was deemed an underestimate.

The receptor was derived from a woman older than 75 in good health. V is TRBV18 and J is TRBJ1-2; unclear D gene. The sequenced material came from blood. The CDR3 is CASSLLQRFRPEAIDGYTF. The CDR3 nucleotides read TGTGCCAGCTCACTACTACAGCGGTTCAGGCCCGAGGCTATCGATGGCTACACCTTC.